This T cell receptor beta chain came from a study of T cell responses to AZD1222 COVID-19 vaccine. V lost 0 bases to trimming and J lost 0 bases, with 7 bases between them. This CDR3 contains 15 residues. Germline V gene lookup returns CDR1 SGHRS and CDR2 YFSETQ. Measured with immunoSEQ multiplex PCR; TCRdb has only the in-frame clones, and not every one. The sample records under 150,000 clones, approximately 90% being singletons. The TCR comes from an adult in good health. The chain has TRBV5-1 and TRBJ2-1; D not certain. The source material was peripheral blood, sampled on day 0 of AZD1222 vaccination. CDR3 residues: CASSLGGTSYNEQFF. CDR3 bases: TGCGCCAGCAGCTTGGGCGGTACCTCCTACAATGAGCAGTTCTTC.